The 20 T cell receptor beta chains below were found in one sample sequenced in a study of shared clonotypes between healthy human individuals. TCRdb keeps only in-frame clones here, not all; method: immunoSEQ multiplex PCR. Of 500,000 to 650,000 clones listed, around 78% were seen once; the top ten hold about 12%. The sequenced material came from PBMCs. The receptors were sampled from a woman aged 40 to 50 in good health. Some clones in this sample may be carry-over from other donors' samples.

The DNA of the CDR3 is TGTGCCAGCAGGGATACCGGGACAGCAAATCAGCCCCAGCATTTT. Its protein is CASRDTGTANQPQHF. The gene calls are TRBV6-5 and TRBJ1-5, with 7 bases identical to TRBD1. J was trimmed by 4 bases and V by 6 bases; bases with no gene match: 9. The length of the CDR3 is 15 residues. CDR1 is MNHEY and CDR2 is SVGAGI in the germline V gene.

This rearrangement joins TRBV30 to TRBJ1-2; D is perhaps TRBD1 (6 bases). CDR1 is GTSNPN, CDR2 SVGIG, per germline (reference sequence). V lost 7 bases and J 8 bases, leaving 20 bases between the germline ends. This CDR3 is built from 13 residues. CDR3 protein: CASSRGKAGGYTF. The CDR3 DNA reads as TGTGCCTCCTCGAGGGGGAAAGCAGGAGGCTACACCTTC.

The chain recombines TRBV6-6 with TRBJ2-1, with no clear D. The CDR3 sequence is 14 residues long. CDR1 and CDR2 from the germline V gene are MNHNY and SVGAGI (reference sequence). Trimming cost V 2 bases and J 7 bases, with 12 bases left between them. The DNA for the CDR3 is TGTGCCAGCAGTTACGGACGGAGTCGGAATGAGCAGTTCTTC. This gives the protein CASSYGRSRNEQFF.

Regarding this clone: Given a much more abundant clone one base away, this may be a read error. The same CDR3 also results from other DNA sequences found in this sample. V usage is TRBV10-3 and J usage is TRBJ1-5, with D uncertain. This CDR3 has 12 residues. The germline V gene has CDR1 ENHRY and CDR2 SYGVKD. The CDR3 loop is CAISESEGAQHF. The CDR3 DNA sequence: TGTGCCATCAGCGAGTCTGAGGGTGCCCAGCATTTT.

The chain has TRBV7-6 and TRBJ2-1, with D perhaps matching TRBD2 (6 bases). Germline assignment: CDR1 SGHVS and CDR2 FNYEAQ. CDR3 length: 16 amino acids. V was cut by 2 bases and J by 0 bases, with 11 bases left in between. The CDR3: CASSLQRASSYNEQFF. The CDR3 DNA reads TGTGCCAGCAGCTTACAGCGGGCTAGCTCCTACAATGAGCAGTTCTTC.

CDR3 bases: TGTGCCAGCAGCTCCAGGGGTTTGGGCAGCAATCAGCCCCAGCATTTT. Amino acids: CASSSRGLGSNQPQHF. The chain couples TRBV5-5 to TRBJ1-5, with D possibly being TRBD1 (6 bases). Trimming shortened V by 3 bases and J by 1 base, and 14 bases separated the two germline ends. This CDR3 comprises 16 residues. The V gene's germline CDR1 is SGHKS and CDR2 YYEKEE (reference sequence).

V and J are TRBV5-4 and TRBJ1-5, with 7 nucleotides matching TRBD1. This CDR3 contains 14 residues. The V segment lost 0 bases and the J segment 4 bases; nucleotides outside the gene matches: 1. Germline CDR1 and CDR2: SGHNT and YYREEE (reference sequence). The CDR3 nucleotides read TGTGCCAGCAGCTTGGGGACAGGTAATCAGCCCCAGCATTTT. This encodes CASSLGTGNQPQHF.

V gene TRBV5-1 combines with J gene TRBJ2-2, with a possible D match to TRBD1 (6 bases). The CDR3 length is 13 residues. The V and J ends lost 4 bases and 6 bases respectively, with 10 bases between them. The germline gives CDR1 SGHRS, CDR2 YFSETQ. Written as DNA, the CDR3 is TGCGCCAGCAGCACACAGGGTTCCGGGGAGCTGTTTTTT. Translated: CASSTQGSGELFF.

This sequence joins TRBV7-7 and TRBJ2-2, with no clear D. The CDR3 length is 14 residues. The V end lost 5 bases, the J end lost 4 bases, and 11 bases lay between the germline ends. Germline CDR1 reads SSHAT; CDR2 reads FNYEAQ (reference sequence). The CDR3: CASSPGPATGELFF. CDR3 in DNA: TGTGCCAGCAGCCCAGGACCGGCCACCGGGGAGCTGTTTTTT.

This clone occurred a few times. The chain links TRBV9 to TRBJ2-5; D is perhaps TRBD2 (6 bases). The CDR3 is made up of 14 amino acids. The V gene lost 0 bases and the J gene lost 5 bases, with 11 bases spanning the gap. The germline CDR1 and CDR2 sequences are SGDLS and YYNGEE. The CDR3 region has the DNA TGTGCCAGCAGCGTAGCTACGGGAGTTGAGACCCAGTACTTC. Translation gives CASSVATGVETQYF.

V gene TRBV6-1 combines with J gene TRBJ1-2, with TRBD1 matching 8 bases. V lost 1 base and J lost 7; bases outside the gene matches: 8. This CDR3 is built from 15 residues. CDR1 and CDR2 from the germline V gene are MNHNS and SASEGT. CDR3 sequence: CASSEGPQGAGGYTF. The CDR3 coding sequence is TGTGCCAGCAGTGAAGGGCCTCAGGGGGCGGGTGGCTACACCTTC.

The chain joins TRBV15 to TRBJ2-5; D is possibly TRBD1 or TRBD2 (5 bases each). The CDR3 loop spans 17 amino acids. V was shortened by 3 bases and J by 0 bases, with 17 bases between the two germline ends. CDR1 is LNHNV, CDR2 YYDKDF, per germline (reference sequence). The CDR3 here is CATSSKVRDPYQETQYF. CDR3 nucleotides: TGTGCCACCAGCAGCAAAGTCAGGGACCCGTACCAAGAGACCCAGTACTTC.

The chain recombines TRBV7-9 with TRBJ1-4, with TRBD1 as a possible D gene (5 bases). Germline V gene sequence: CDR1 SEHNR, CDR2 FQNEAQ (reference sequence). This CDR3 spans 15 amino acids. Trimming cost V 5 bases and J 0 bases, with 10 bases left between them. The CDR3 region is CASSHDSATNEKLFF. CDR3 in DNA: TGTGCCAGCAGCCACGACAGTGCAACTAATGAAAAACTGTTTTTT.

The chain employs TRBV30 and TRBJ1-2; 7 nucleotides match TRBD1. This CDR3 spans 17 amino acids. V lost 1 base, J lost 4 bases, and 15 bases stayed unmatched. Germline loops: CDR1 GTSNPN, CDR2 SVGIG (reference sequence). CDR3 sequence (DNA): TGTGCCTGGAGTGGACCGGCCCTTCGCCGACAGGGCTATGGCTACACCTTC. This codes for CAWSGPALRRQGYGYTF. The complete variable domain, with remaining parts taken from reference TRBV30 and TRBJ1-2, reads SQTIHQWPATLVQPVGSPLSLECTVEGTSNPNLYWYRQAAGRGLQLLFYSVGIGQISSEVPQNLSASRPQDRQFILSSKKLLLSDSGFYLCAWSGPALRRQGYGYTFGSGTRLTVV.

The genes are TRBV6-1 and TRBJ1-4, with D possibly TRBD1 on 5 matching bases. Trimming shortened V by 5 bases and J by 5 bases, and 15 bases separated the two germline ends. Germline V CDR1 and CDR2: MNHNS, SASEGT. The CDR3 totals 15 residues. The CDR3 region is CASSSRQLVNEKLFF. Here the CDR3 DNA reads TGTGCCAGCAGTAGTCGACAGCTAGTAAATGAAAAACTGTTTTTT.

The gene calls are TRBV27 and TRBJ1-5, with D unclear. Germline CDR1 reads MNHEY; CDR2 reads SMNVEV (reference sequence). Trimming removed 1 base at V and 2 bases at J, with 3 bases between. The CDR3 is 13 residues long. CDR3 in amino acids: CASSLFRNQPQHF. The CDR3 bases are TGTGCCAGCAGTTTATTTCGCAATCAGCCCCAGCATTTT.

The chain employs TRBV11-2 and TRBJ1-1; possible D gene TRBD1, 6 bases. CDR3 length: 13 residues. V was clipped by 2 bases and J by 8 bases, with 12 bases between them. The germline V gene encodes CDR1 SGHAT and CDR2 FQNNGV. In DNA form, the CDR3 reads TGTGCCAGCAGCTTATGGGGGGGCCAGGAAGCTTTCTTT. Translation gives CASSLWGGQEAFF.

The gene calls are TRBV7-9 and TRBJ1-2; 8 positions match TRBD1. The CDR3 extends over 14 amino acids. Trimming took 5 bases from V and 5 from J; bases not matched to a gene: 7. Germline-derived CDR1 and CDR2 are SEHNR and FQNEAQ (reference sequence). The CDR3 spells CASSQLQGAYGYTF. CDR3 nucleotide sequence: TGTGCCAGCAGCCAACTGCAGGGGGCTTATGGCTACACCTTC.

The V call is TRBV5-1, the J call TRBJ2-5; 15 nucleotides match TRBD2. With V trimmed by 2 bases and J by 0 bases, 5 bases remained unmatched. This CDR3 comprises 18 residues. In germline, CDR1 is SGHRS, CDR2 YFSETQ. The CDR3: CASSLGLAGGLYQETQYF. CDR3 sequence (DNA): TGCGCCAGCAGCTTAGGACTAGCGGGAGGGTTGTACCAAGAGACCCAGTACTTC.

V is TRBV7-9 and J is TRBJ2-3, with D hard to call. The germline V gene has CDR1 SEHNR and CDR2 FQNEAQ (reference sequence). V lost 2 bases and J lost 0, with 6 bases in between. The CDR3 length is 14 residues. The CDR3 bases are TGTGCCAGCAGCTTAACAGTTAGCACAGATACGCAGTATTTT. As protein: CASSLTVSTDTQYF.